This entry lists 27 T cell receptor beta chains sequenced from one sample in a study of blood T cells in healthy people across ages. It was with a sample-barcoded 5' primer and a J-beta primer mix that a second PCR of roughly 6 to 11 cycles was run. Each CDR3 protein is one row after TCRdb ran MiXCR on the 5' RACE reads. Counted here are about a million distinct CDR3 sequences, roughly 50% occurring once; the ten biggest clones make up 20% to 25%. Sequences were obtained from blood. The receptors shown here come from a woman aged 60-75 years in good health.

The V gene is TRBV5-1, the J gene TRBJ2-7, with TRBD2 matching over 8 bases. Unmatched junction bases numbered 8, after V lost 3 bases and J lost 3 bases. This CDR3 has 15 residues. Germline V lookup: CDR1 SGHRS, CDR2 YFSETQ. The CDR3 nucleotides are TGCGCCAGCAGCTCGGGACTAGGAATCGACTACGAGCAGTACTTC. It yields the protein CASSSGLGIDYEQYF.

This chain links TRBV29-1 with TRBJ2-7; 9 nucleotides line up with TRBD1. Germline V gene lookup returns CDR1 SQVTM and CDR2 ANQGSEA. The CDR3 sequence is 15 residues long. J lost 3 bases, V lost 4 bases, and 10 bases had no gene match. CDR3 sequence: CSVGGKLGQGYEQYF. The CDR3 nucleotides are TGCAGCGTTGGGGGAAAGCTGGGACAGGGCTACGAGCAGTACTTC.

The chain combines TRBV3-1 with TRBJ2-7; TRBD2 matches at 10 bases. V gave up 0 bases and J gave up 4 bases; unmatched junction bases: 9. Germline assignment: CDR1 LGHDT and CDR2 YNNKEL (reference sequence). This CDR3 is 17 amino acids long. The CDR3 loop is CASSQDGLAGVVYEQYF. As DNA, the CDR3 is TGTGCCAGCAGCCAAGATGGGCTAGCGGGAGTTGTTTACGAGCAGTACTTC.

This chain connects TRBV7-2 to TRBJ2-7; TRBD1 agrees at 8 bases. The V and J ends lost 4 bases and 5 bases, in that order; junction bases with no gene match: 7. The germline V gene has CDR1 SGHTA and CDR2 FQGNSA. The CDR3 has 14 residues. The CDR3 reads CASSSRTGTHEQYF. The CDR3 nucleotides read TGTGCCAGCAGCTCGAGGACAGGGACGCACGAGCAGTACTTC.

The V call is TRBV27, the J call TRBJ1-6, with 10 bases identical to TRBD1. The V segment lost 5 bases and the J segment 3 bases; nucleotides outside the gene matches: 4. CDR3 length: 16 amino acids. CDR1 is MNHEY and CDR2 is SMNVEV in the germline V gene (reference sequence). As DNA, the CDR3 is TGTGCCAGCAGTGGGGACAGGGGAGTCTATAATTCACCCCTCCACTTT. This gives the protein CASSGDRGVYNSPLHF.

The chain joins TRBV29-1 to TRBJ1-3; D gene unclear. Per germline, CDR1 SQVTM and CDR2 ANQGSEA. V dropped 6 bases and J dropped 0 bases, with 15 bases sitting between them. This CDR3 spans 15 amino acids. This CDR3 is CSVDMPTPSGNTIYF. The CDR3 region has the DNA TGCAGCGTCGATATGCCGACACCCTCTGGAAACACCATATATTTT. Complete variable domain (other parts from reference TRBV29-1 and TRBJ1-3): SAVISQKPSRDICQRGTSLTIQCQVDSQVTMMFWYRQQPGQSLTLIATANQGSEATYESGFVIDKFPISRPNLTFSTLTVSNMSPEDSSIYLCSVDMPTPSGNTIYFGEGSWLTVV.

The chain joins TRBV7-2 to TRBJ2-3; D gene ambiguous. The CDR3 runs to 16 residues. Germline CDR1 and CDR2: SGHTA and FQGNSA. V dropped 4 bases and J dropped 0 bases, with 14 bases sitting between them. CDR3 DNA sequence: TGTGCCAGCAGCTCCCGCGATATCCTTAGCACAGATACGCAGTATTTT. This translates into CASSSRDILSTDTQYF.

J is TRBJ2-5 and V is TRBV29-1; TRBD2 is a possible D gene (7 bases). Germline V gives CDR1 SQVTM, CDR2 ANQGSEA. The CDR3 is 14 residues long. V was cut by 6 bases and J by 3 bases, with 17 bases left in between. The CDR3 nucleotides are TGCAGCGTCCGTCCCCGGGGGGCGGAAGAGACCCAGTACTTC. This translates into CSVRPRGAEETQYF.

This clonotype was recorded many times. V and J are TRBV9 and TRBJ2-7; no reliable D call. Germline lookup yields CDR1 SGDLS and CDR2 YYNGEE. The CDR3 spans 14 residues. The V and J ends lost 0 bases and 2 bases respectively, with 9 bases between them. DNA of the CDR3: TGTGCCAGCAGCGTAGATTGGAGCGCCTACGAGCAGTACTTC. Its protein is CASSVDWSAYEQYF.

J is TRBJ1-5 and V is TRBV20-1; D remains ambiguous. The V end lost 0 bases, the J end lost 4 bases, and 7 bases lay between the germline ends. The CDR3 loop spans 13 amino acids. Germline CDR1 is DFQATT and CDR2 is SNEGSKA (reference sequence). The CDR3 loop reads CSARDLENQPQHF. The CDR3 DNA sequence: TGCAGTGCTAGAGATTTAGAAAATCAGCCCCAGCATTTT.

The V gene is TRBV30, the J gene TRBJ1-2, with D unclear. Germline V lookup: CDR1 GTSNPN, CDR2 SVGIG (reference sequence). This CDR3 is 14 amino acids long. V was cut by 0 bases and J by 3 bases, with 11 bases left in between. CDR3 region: CAWSVLVEDYGYTF. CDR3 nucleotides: TGTGCCTGGAGTGTACTTGTAGAGGACTATGGCTACACCTTC.

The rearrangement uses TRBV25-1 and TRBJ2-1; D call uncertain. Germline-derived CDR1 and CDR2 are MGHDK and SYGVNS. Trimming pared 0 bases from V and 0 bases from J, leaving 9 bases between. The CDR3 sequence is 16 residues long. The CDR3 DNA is TGTGCCAGCAGTGAATATTGGCGGCCCTCCTACAATGAGCAGTTCTTC. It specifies CASSEYWRPSYNEQFF.

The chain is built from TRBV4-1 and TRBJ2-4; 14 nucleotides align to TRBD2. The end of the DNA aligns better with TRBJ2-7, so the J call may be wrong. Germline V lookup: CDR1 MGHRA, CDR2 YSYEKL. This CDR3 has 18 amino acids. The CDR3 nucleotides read TGCGCCAGCAGCCACGGACTAGCGGGAGGAAAGAGGCTCTGCGAGCAGTACTTC. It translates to CASSHGLAGGKRLCEQYF.

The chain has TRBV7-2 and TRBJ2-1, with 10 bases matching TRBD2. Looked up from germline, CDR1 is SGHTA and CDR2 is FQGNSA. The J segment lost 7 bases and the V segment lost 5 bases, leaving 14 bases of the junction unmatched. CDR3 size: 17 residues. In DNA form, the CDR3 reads TGTGCCAGCAGCCTTTGGTCCATAGCGGGAGGAGGTAATGAGCAGTTCTTC. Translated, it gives CASSLWSIAGGGNEQFF.

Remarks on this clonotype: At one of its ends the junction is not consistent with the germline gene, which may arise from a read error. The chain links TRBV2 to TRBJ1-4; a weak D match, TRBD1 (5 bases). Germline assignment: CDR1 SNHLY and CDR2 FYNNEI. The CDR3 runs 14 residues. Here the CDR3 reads CASRKTESKEKLFF. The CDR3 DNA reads TGTGCCAGCAGGAAGACAGAATCTAAGGAAAAACTGTTTTTT.

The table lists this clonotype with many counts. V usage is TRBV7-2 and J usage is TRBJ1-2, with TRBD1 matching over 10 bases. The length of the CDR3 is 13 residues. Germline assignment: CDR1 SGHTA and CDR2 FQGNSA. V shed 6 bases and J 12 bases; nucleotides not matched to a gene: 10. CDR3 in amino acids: CASRLDRGSRDTF. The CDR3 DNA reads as TGTGCCAGCAGACTGGACAGGGGGAGTCGGGACACCTTC.

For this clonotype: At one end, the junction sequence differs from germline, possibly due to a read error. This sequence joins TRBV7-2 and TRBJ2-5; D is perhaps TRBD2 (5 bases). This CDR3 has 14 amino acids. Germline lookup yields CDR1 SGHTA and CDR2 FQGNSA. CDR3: CASSSLIAQGTQYF. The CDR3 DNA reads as TGTGCCAGCAGCTCATTGATAGCGCAAGGGACCCAGTACTTC.

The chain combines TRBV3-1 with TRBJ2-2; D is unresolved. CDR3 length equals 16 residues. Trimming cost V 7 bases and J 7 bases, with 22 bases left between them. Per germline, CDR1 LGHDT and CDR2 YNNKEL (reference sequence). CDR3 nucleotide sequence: TGTGCCAGCAACTCCTTCCGGGTCACGGAATACGGGGAGCTGTTTTTT. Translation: CASNSFRVTEYGELFF.

The CDR3 reads CAINDWAGTGEQFF. The CDR3 nucleotides read TGTGCCATCAATGATTGGGCGGGGACAGGGGAGCAGTTCTTC. This sequence joins TRBV10-3 and TRBJ2-1, with 9 nucleotides matching TRBD1. V gave up 7 bases and J gave up 10 bases; unmatched junction bases: 11. The CDR3 spans 14 residues. Germline CDR1 is ENHRY and CDR2 is SYGVKD.

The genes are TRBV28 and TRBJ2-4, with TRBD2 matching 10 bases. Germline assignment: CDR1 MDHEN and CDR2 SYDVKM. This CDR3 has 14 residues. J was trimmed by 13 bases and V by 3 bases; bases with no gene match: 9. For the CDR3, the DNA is TGTGCCAGCAGTTTTGCCAGCGGGAGGGGAGAGCAGTACTTC. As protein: CASSFASGRGEQYF.

Here the CDR3 DNA reads TGCAGTGCTATTCGGGACCGTTCTTCGTCCTCCTACAATGAGCAGTTCTTC. Amino acids: CSAIRDRSSSSYNEQFF. The chain joins TRBV20-1 to TRBJ2-1; D might be TRBD1 or TRBD2, each matching 5 bases. This CDR3 comprises 17 residues. CDR1 is DFQATT and CDR2 is SNEGSKA in the germline V gene (reference sequence). V gave up 4 bases and J gave up 0 bases, with 19 bases separating them.

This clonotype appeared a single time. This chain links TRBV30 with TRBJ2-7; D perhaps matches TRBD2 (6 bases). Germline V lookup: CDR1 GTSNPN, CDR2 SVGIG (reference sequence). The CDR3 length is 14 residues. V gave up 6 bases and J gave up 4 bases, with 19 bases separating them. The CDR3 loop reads CACNRDSAGYEQYF. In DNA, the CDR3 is TGTGCCTGTAACCGGGACTCCGCTGGGTACGAGCAGTACTTC.

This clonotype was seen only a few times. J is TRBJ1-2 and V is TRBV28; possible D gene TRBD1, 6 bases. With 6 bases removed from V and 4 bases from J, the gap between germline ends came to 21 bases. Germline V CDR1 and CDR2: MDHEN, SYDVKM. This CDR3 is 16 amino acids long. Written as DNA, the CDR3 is TGTGCCAGCAGCCCCCTACTTTTGGGACACATCTATGGCTACACCTTC. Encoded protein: CASSPLLLGHIYGYTF.

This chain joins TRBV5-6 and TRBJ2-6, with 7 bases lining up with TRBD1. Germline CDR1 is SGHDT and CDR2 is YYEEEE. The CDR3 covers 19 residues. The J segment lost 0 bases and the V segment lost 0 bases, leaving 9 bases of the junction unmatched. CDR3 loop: CASSLAQGTFYSGANVLTF. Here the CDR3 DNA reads TGTGCCAGCAGCTTGGCACAGGGGACCTTCTACTCTGGGGCCAACGTCCTGACTTTC.

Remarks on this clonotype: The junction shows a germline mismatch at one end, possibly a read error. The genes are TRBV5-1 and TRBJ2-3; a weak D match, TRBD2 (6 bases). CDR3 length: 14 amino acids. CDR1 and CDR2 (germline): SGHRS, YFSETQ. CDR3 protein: CASSLERGTDTQYF. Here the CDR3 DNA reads TGTGCCAGCAGCCTTGAGCGGGGCACAGATACGCAGTATTTT.

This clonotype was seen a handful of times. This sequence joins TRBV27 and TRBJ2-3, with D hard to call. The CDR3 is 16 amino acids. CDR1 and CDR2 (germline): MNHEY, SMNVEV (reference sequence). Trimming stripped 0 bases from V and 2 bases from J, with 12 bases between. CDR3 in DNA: TGTGCCAGCAGTTTATCGACTCTGACTTACACAGATACGCAGTATTTT. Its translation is CASSLSTLTYTDTQYF.

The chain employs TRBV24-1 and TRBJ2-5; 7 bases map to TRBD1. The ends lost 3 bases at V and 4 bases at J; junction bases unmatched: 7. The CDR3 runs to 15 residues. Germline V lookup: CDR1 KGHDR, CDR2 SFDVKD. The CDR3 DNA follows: TGTGCCACCAGTGATCCTCGACAGGGAGCAGAGACCCAGTACTTC. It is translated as CATSDPRQGAETQYF.